This T cell receptor beta chain was identified during a study of response to subunit inactivated influenza vaccine. In regard to this clonotype: This could be a read error, since a much larger clone is one nucleotide away.

TCRdb called the RT-PCR reads again in MiXCR, with one record for every CDR3 protein. Here the sample spans hundreds of thousands of distinct CDR3 sequences, approximately 13% being singletons. This specimen was PBMCs from blood, taken roughly 47 days after vaccination. This clonotype originated in a man in his forties or fifties who received an inactivated influenza vaccine.

This CDR3 is CASSLDTSYEQYF. CDR3 sequence (DNA): TGCGCCAGCAGCTTGGACACCTCCTACGAGCAGTACTTC. This chain uses TRBV5-1 with TRBJ2-7, with unresolved D. V shed 0 bases and J shed 0 bases, with 4 bases lying between them. Germline V gene data show CDR1 as SGHRS and CDR2 as YFSETQ. The CDR3 is 13 residues long.